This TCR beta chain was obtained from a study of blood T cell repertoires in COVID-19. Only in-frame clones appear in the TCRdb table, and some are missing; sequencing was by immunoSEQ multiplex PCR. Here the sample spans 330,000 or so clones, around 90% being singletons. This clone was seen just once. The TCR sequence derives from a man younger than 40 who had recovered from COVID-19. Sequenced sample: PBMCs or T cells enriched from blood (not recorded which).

As DNA, the CDR3 is TGTGCCAGCAGCGTAGATCGACAGGGGGTCTTCTATGGCTACACCTTC. Its protein is CASSVDRQGVFYGYTF. The rearrangement uses TRBV9 and TRBJ1-2; TRBD1 matches at 9 bases. After removal of 0 bases from V and 4 bases from J, the junction contained 7 bases not matched to a gene. Germline CDR1 and CDR2: SGDLS and YYNGEE. There are 16 residues in the CDR3.